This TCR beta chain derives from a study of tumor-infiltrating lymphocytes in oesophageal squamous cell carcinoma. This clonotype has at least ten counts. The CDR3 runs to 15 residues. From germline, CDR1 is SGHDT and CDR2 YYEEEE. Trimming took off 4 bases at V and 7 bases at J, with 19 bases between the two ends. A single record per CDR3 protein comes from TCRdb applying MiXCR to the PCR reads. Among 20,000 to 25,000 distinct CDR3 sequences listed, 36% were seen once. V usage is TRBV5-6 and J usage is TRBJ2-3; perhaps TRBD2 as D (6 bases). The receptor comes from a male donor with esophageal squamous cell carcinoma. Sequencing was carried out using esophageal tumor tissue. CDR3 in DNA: TGTGCCAGCAGCGTACATAGCGGCCGACAAAATACGCAGTATTTT. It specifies CASSVHSGRQNTQYF.